The present entry profiles one T cell receptor beta chain with its context. V shed 7 bases, J shed 6 bases, and the junction held 12 bases outside the gene matches. This CDR3 region has 15 residues. The entry originates in a study of CD8 T cells in Susac syndrome. Random hexamers were used to reverse transcribe an amount of about 0.45 to 1 ug RNA. Multiplex PCR with immunoSEQ amplified the TCR beta CDR3 across 54 Vbeta and 13 Jbeta. TCRdb redid the calling of the immunoSEQ multiplex PCR reads with MiXCR, one entry per CDR3 protein. The sample gives 75,000 to 95,000 distinct CDR3 sequences, about 91% of which show up once; about 0.47% is in the top ten.

The clonotype comes from a human donor with multiple sclerosis. The sample taken for sequencing was CD8+ T cells from PBMCs. J is TRBJ2-1 and V is TRBV12-3 or TRBV12-4, with 7 bases aligning to TRBD2. The CDR3 nucleotides read TGTGCCAGCACCCGAGGGAGGGAATTTGGCAATGAGCAGTTCTTC. Its translation: CASTRGREFGNEQFF.